This T cell receptor beta chain is from a study of regulatory T cells in long-lasting Graves disease. Study context: Patients with persistent Graves' disease had over 5 years of antithyroid drugs and persistent TSH receptor antibodies. Study conclusions and caveats: It was in persistent disease that TRBV28, TRBJ1-2 and TRBJ2-5 were favored. Patients with persistent disease shared under 3,500 public clonotypes, outpacing the 966 shared by new patients.

To make TCR beta libraries, researchers used iRepertoire HTBI primers and Arm-PCR of CDR3 regions. TCRdb reanalysed the multiplex PCR reads using MiXCR and keeps one entry per CDR3 protein. Of 450,000 or so distinct CDR3 sequences in the sample, around 20% were seen once. The V end lost 7 bases, the J end lost 5 bases, and 23 bases lay between the germline ends. The CDR3 loop spans 16 amino acids. The germline gives CDR1 MNHNS, CDR2 SASEGT. This clonotype was found many times. Its specificity is not known. Time point reported: persistent/refractory GD, antithyroid drugs over 5 years with positive TRAb. Generation of the TCR library employed RNA extracted from PBMCs. The guidelines of the American Thyroid Association were the basis for diagnosing Graves' disease.

The chain is built from TRBV6-1 and TRBJ2-5; D assignment may be TRBD1 or TRBD2 (5 bases each). Sequenced material: peripheral blood mononuclear cells (PBMCs), taken when the disease was refractory, from a patient treated with antithyroid drugs. This sequence originates from a female donor with Graves disease. CDR3: CASNLNPGAPSETQYF. The CDR3 DNA reads as TGTGCCAGCAACCTTAACCCCGGGGCCCCATCTGAGACCCAGTACTTC.